This TCR beta chain appears in the sequencing data of a study of CD4+ T cells in melanoma (dated by TCRdb to 2022 to 2024). The study in broad terms: The study examined neoantigen-specific CD4+ T cells in human melanoma.

The donors were melanoma patients. From cysteine to phenylalanine, the CDR3 is 15 amino acids long. The only DNA kept is the CDR3, 45 bases in frame from the first base. The junction shows trimming of 1 base on V and 0 bases on J, plus 9 bases between the germline ends. The germline V gene (reference sequence) specifies SEHNR as CDR1 and FQNEAQ as CDR2. The library was obtained by the immunoSEQ multiplex PCR assay. The immuneACCESS repertoire file appears here via TCRdb, limited to in-frame rearrangements. These files lack a portion of the clones; in checked studies, under half of the deficit traces to unresolved V genes, and the cause of the others is not known. The table for this sample lists several thousand clones; approximately 64% of them were counted only once. The ten largest make up approximately 15% of the sample. Concerning this clone: The specificity of this receptor is unknown. The sample holds no much larger clone one base away, and base qualities are not on file.

Summary of the overall study and its limitations: Neoantigen-specific CD4+ T cells were reported to be correlated with the function of CD8+ T cells, macrophages and B cells. Neoantigen-specific CD4+ T cells in melanoma were reported to have a range of differentiation states.

Sequences were obtained from cells from a culture (not recorded whether cultured in vitro). The TCR originated in a human donor with melanoma. The sequence joins TRBV7-9 to TRBJ1-1; the D gene is not confidently resolved. The DNA sequence follows: TGTGCCAGCAGCTTAGGTCGGGCGGTGAACACTGAAGCTTTCTTT. Translated, this gives CASSLGRAVNTEAFF.